This passage covers 28 T cell receptor beta chains from one sample sequenced in a study of T cell repertoires in cytomegalovirus infection. These receptors have no known antigen. TCRdb fed the reads into MiXCR, producing one record per CDR3 protein. This sample has some 940,000 distinct CDR3 sequences, with around 30% found just once. The material sequenced was cultured CD8+ T cells from PBMCs, taken from culture after CMV antigen stimulation. Receptors originate from a human donor in good health (CMV status not recorded). Some clones in this sample may be carry-over from other donors' samples.

The J gene is TRBJ1-4, the V gene TRBV12-5; D might be TRBD1 (5 bases). The CDR3 runs to 17 residues. V was cut by 7 bases and J by 7 bases, with 25 bases left in between. Germline values: CDR1 LGHNT, CDR2 FRNRAP. The CDR3 protein is CASAFSFDGGGSEKLFF. Here the CDR3 DNA reads TGTGCTAGTGCCTTTTCGTTTGATGGGGGGGGTTCTGAAAAACTGTTTTTT.

As concerns this clonotype: It may be a read error: a sequence one base away is much more abundant. The chain has TRBV10-3 and TRBJ1-4; D may be TRBD1 (5 bases). Germline V CDR1 and CDR2: ENHRY, SYGVKD. The CDR3 has 14 residues. The CDR3 coding sequence is TGTACCATCAGGATCAGGGCTCGGGATGAAAAACTGTTTTTT. This sequence encodes CTIRIRARDEKLFF.

This clonotype was observed a handful of times. The chain carries TRBV4-3 and TRBJ2-1; 13 bases line up with TRBD2. Trimming at V came to 2 bases and at J to 8 bases, leaving 18 bases not matched to a gene. The germline V gene encodes CDR1 LGHNA and CDR2 YSLEER. The CDR3 loop spans 20 amino acids. For the CDR3, the DNA is TGCGCCAGCAGCCAAAAGACTAGCGGGGGGAGACGGGTCCATACGGATGAGCAGTTCTTC. Its protein product is CASSQKTSGGRRVHTDEQFF.

V and J are TRBV27 and TRBJ2-1; the D is unclear. Trimming removed 3 bases from V and 6 bases from J, with 12 bases in between. The CDR3 spans 14 residues. The germline CDR1 and CDR2 sequences are MNHEY and SMNVEV (reference sequence). The CDR3 loop reads CASSFGLTINEQFF. For the CDR3, the DNA is TGTGCCAGCAGTTTTGGGTTAACGATCAATGAGCAGTTCTTC.

The chain uses TRBV7-8 and TRBJ1-5; unclear D gene. The ends were cut back, 2 bases at V and 0 bases at J, with 8 bases in the middle. This CDR3 is built from 15 residues. Looked up from germline, CDR1 is SGHVS and CDR2 is FQNEAQ. The CDR3 region is CASSLQRGSNQPQHF. As DNA, the CDR3 is TGTGCCAGCAGCTTACAACGGGGTAGCAATCAGCCCCAGCATTTT.

The chain joins TRBV20-1 to TRBJ2-7; 13 bases line up with TRBD2. This CDR3 spans 17 amino acids. Per the germline V gene, CDR1 is DFQATT and CDR2 is SNEGSKA (reference sequence). V lost 0 bases and J lost 2; bases outside the gene matches: 7. DNA of the CDR3: TGCAGTGCTAGAGATGAGGGACTAGCGGGACCCCCCTACGAGCAGTACGTC. It translates to CSARDEGLAGPPYEQYV.

The gene calls are TRBV12-3 or TRBV12-4 and TRBJ1-2, with D possibly being TRBD1 (6 bases). The CDR3 consists of 13 residues. The ends were cut back, 5 bases at V and 4 bases at J, with 11 bases in the middle. The CDR3 loop reads CASSQGKGYGYTF. In nucleotides, the CDR3 is TGTGCCAGCAGTCAGGGGAAGGGCTATGGCTACACCTTC.

This clonotype was recorded many times. The V gene is TRBV7-6, the J gene TRBJ1-3; D is unresolved. The CDR3 sequence is 15 residues long. The V gene lost 5 bases and the J gene lost 0 bases, with 11 bases spanning the gap. The germline CDR1 and CDR2 sequences are SGHVS and FNYEAQ. The CDR3 loop is CASSPRTVSGNTIYF. Here the CDR3 DNA reads TGTGCCAGCAGCCCCCGGACGGTCTCTGGAAACACCATATATTTT. The full variable domain, completed using reference TRBV7-6 and TRBJ1-3, is GAGVSQSPRYKVTKRGQDVALRCDPISGHVSLYWYRQALGQGPEFLTYFNYEAQQDKSGLPNDRFSAERPEGSISTLTIQRTEQRDSAMYRCASSPRTVSGNTIYFGEGSWLTVV.

This clonotype was counted between two and nine times. This chain connects TRBV7-2 to TRBJ2-5, with unresolved D. With 3 bases removed from V and 5 bases from J, the gap between germline ends came to 10 bases. The CDR3 totals 13 residues. Germline V lookup: CDR1 SGHTA, CDR2 FQGNSA. In DNA form, the CDR3 reads TGTGCCAGCAGCTTTAGTGGGTACGAGACCCAGTACTTC. Its translation: CASSFSGYETQYF.

This clonotype was seen many times. The chain couples TRBV7-2 to TRBJ2-3, with 8 bases that match TRBD2. The CDR3 extends over 15 amino acids. V lost 2 bases and J lost 5; bases outside the gene matches: 6. The germline CDR1 and CDR2 sequences are SGHTA and FQGNSA. The CDR3 here is CASSLTGGAGDTQYF. DNA of the CDR3: TGTGCCAGCAGCTTAACCGGGGGGGCAGGAGATACGCAGTATTTT.

This clonotype was seen a few times. The gene calls are TRBV12-3 or TRBV12-4 and TRBJ2-7; D is undetermined. CDR3 length: 14 amino acids. V was trimmed by 2 bases and J by 3 bases, leaving 11 bases between them. CDR3 loop: CASSLRLVLYEQYF. The CDR3 bases are TGTGCCAGCAGTTTAAGGTTGGTACTCTACGAGCAGTACTTC.

This clonotype was recorded at least ten times. The chain uses TRBV6-6 and TRBJ1-2; weak D call: TRBD1 (5 bases). The V and J ends lost 4 bases and 7 bases respectively, with 7 bases between them. Looked up from germline, CDR1 is MNHNY and CDR2 is SVGAGI (reference sequence). The CDR3 is made up of 11 amino acids. CDR3 amino acids: CASSLGTGYTF. Here the CDR3 DNA reads TGTGCCAGCAGTTTGGGGACTGGCTACACCTTC.

V usage is TRBV27 and J usage is TRBJ2-1; TRBD1 matches at 7 bases. The CDR3 spans 16 residues. Germline loops: CDR1 MNHEY, CDR2 SMNVEV (reference sequence). V was clipped by 0 bases and J by 4 bases; unmatched bases: 6. CDR3 coding DNA: TGTGCCAGCAGTTTATCGCAGGGGGACAGATACAATGAGCAGTTCTTC. Amino acids: CASSLSQGDRYNEQFF.

The J gene is TRBJ1-1, the V gene TRBV10-3; D is unresolved. Germline V gene sequence: CDR1 ENHRY, CDR2 SYGVKD. CDR3 length equals 12 residues. V lost 6 bases and J 1 base, leaving 6 bases between the germline ends. The CDR3 DNA reads TGTGCCATCAGCCGGGGGAACACTGAAGCTTTCTTT. Its protein is CAISRGNTEAFF.

This clonotype has a count of ten or more. The V and J genes are TRBV7-2 and TRBJ1-5; D is unclear. CDR1 is SGHTA and CDR2 is FQGNSA in the germline V gene. The CDR3 totals 15 residues. Trimming took 1 base from V and 0 from J, leaving 7 bases between them. Written as DNA, the CDR3 is TGTGCCAGCAGCTTAGGGCTTTATAGCAATCAGCCCCAGCATTTT. Its protein is CASSLGLYSNQPQHF.

This clonotype was recorded many times. The chain combines TRBV7-6 with TRBJ2-1; D gene uncertain. The germline CDR1 and CDR2 sequences are SGHVS and FNYEAQ. This CDR3 is 15 amino acids long. The V gene lost 5 bases and the J gene lost 4 bases, with 15 bases spanning the gap. The CDR3 reads CASSALVRPYNEQFF. Here the CDR3 DNA reads TGTGCCAGCAGCGCTCTCGTCCGGCCTTACAATGAGCAGTTCTTC.

Only a few counts were recorded for this clonotype. V and J are TRBV20-1 and TRBJ2-1; D may correspond to TRBD1 or TRBD2 (5 bases each). Trimming pared 6 bases from V and 1 base from J, leaving 10 bases between. Germline values: CDR1 DFQATT, CDR2 SNEGSKA (reference sequence). This CDR3 has 13 amino acids. The CDR3 DNA sequence: TGCAGTGCGAGGGACCAGTCCTACAATGAGCAGTTCTTC. It is translated as CSARDQSYNEQFF.

This clonotype came up a few times. This chain links TRBV7-6 with TRBJ1-2, with D unclear. CDR3 length equals 13 residues. Germline-derived CDR1 and CDR2 are SGHVS and FNYEAQ. V lost 6 bases and J 10 bases, leaving 18 bases between the germline ends. In DNA form, the CDR3 reads TGTGCCAGCAGAGCCTCCAAGACGGATTACTACACCTTC. It yields the protein CASRASKTDYYTF.

The chain has TRBV4-1 and TRBJ2-5, with TRBD2 identical over 13 bases. The CDR3 has 16 amino acids. The J segment lost 5 bases and the V segment lost 5 bases, leaving 8 bases of the junction unmatched. Germline loops: CDR1 MGHRA, CDR2 YSYEKL. CDR3 region: CASSLRTSGGSETQYF. The CDR3, as DNA: TGCGCCAGCAGCTTACGGACTAGCGGGGGTTCTGAGACCCAGTACTTC.

The genes are TRBV9 and TRBJ2-2; 12 bases agree with TRBD2. This CDR3 contains 17 residues. Trimming at V came to 1 base and at J to 5 bases, leaving 6 bases not matched to a gene. Germline assignment: CDR1 SGDLS and CDR2 YYNGEE. This chain's CDR3 is CASSVTILAGGTGELFF. The DNA of the CDR3 is TGTGCCAGCAGCGTAACTATTCTAGCGGGGGGGACCGGGGAGCTGTTTTTT. Filled out from reference TRBV9 and TRBJ2-2, the complete variable domain reads DSGVTQTPKHLITATGQRVTLRCSPRSGDLSVYWYQQSLDQGLQFLIQYYNGEERAKGNILERFSAQQFPDLHSELNLSSLELGDSALYFCASSVTILAGGTGELFFGEGSRLTVL.

As regards this clonotype: This could be a read error, since a much larger clone is one nucleotide away. The chain joins TRBV7-6 to TRBJ2-3; TRBD2 might be the D (7 bases). The CDR3 totals 16 residues. CDR1 and CDR2 (germline): SGHVS, FNYEAQ. The DNA of the CDR3 is TGTGCCGGCAGCTTAGGAGGGGGGGCCATGACAGATACGCAGTATTTT. Its translation is CAGSLGGGAMTDTQYF.

This clonotype was seen more than once but under ten times. The chain uses TRBV24-1 and TRBJ1-5; 12 nucleotides match TRBD1. The J segment lost 3 bases and the V segment lost 5 bases, leaving 13 bases of the junction unmatched. Germline CDR1 is KGHDR and CDR2 is SFDVKD. This CDR3 has 19 residues. This CDR3 is CATSGVPGQGAENNQPQHF. CDR3 sequence (DNA): TGTGCCACCAGTGGAGTCCCGGGACAGGGGGCCGAAAACAATCAGCCCCAGCATTTT.

This rearrangement joins TRBV6-2 or TRBV6-3 to TRBJ1-1; D gene unclear. Germline V gene sequence: CDR1 MNHEY, CDR2 SVGEGT. The V end lost 2 bases, the J end lost 9 bases, and 16 bases lay between the germline ends. The CDR3 has 14 residues. The CDR3 reads CASSYRVFGPKAFF. The CDR3 nucleotides read TGTGCCAGCAGTTACAGGGTATTTGGGCCTAAAGCTTTCTTT.

The CDR3 loop is CASSIGQSEETQYF. CDR3 sequence (DNA): TGTGCCAGCAGCATAGGACAGAGCGAAGAGACCCAGTACTTC. The chain uses TRBV12-3 or TRBV12-4 and TRBJ2-5; possibly TRBD1 for D (6 bases). V shed 6 bases and J shed 3 bases, with 14 bases lying between them. The CDR3 runs 14 residues.

The rearrangement uses TRBV7-8 and TRBJ2-1; 9 positions match TRBD1. Germline V gives CDR1 SGHVS, CDR2 FQNEAQ. Trimming removed 7 bases from V and 7 bases from J; junction bases left unmatched: 8. The CDR3 totals 14 residues. The CDR3: CASTAGQGWNEQFF. CDR3 DNA: TGTGCCAGCACCGCGGGACAGGGATGGAATGAGCAGTTCTTC.

Details on this clonotype: A read error is likely, as this CDR3 ends without the conserved phenylalanine or tryptophan. The chain carries TRBV27 and TRBJ2-5; D possibly uses TRBD1 or TRBD2 (6 bases each). The length of the CDR3 is 14 residues. From germline, CDR1 is MNHEY and CDR2 SMNVEV (reference sequence). Trimming took 6 bases from V and 2 from J, leaving 13 bases between them. CDR3 sequence reads: CASRPTGRQETQYL. CDR3 nucleotides: TGTGCCAGCAGGCCAACAGGGAGGCAAGAGACCCAGTACCTC.

The chain links TRBV12-3 or TRBV12-4 to TRBJ1-3; D is unresolved. Trimming left V 3 bases short and J 8 bases short, with 5 bases between. The CDR3 totals 11 residues. In DNA, the CDR3 is TGTGCCAGCAGTTTTAGCTACACCATATATTTT. It translates to CASSFSYTIYF.

This clonotype appeared a few times. The chain joins TRBV7-6 to TRBJ2-1; 8 bases align to TRBD2. CDR1 is SGHVS and CDR2 is FNYEAQ in the germline V gene. This CDR3 region has 19 residues. The V and J ends lost 4 bases and 3 bases, in that order; junction bases with no gene match: 17. CDR3 nucleotide sequence: TGTGCCAGCAGCTCTGGACTAGCTGGGGGGGGTAGGCTCTACAATGAGCAGTTCTTC. Protein product: CASSSGLAGGGRLYNEQFF.